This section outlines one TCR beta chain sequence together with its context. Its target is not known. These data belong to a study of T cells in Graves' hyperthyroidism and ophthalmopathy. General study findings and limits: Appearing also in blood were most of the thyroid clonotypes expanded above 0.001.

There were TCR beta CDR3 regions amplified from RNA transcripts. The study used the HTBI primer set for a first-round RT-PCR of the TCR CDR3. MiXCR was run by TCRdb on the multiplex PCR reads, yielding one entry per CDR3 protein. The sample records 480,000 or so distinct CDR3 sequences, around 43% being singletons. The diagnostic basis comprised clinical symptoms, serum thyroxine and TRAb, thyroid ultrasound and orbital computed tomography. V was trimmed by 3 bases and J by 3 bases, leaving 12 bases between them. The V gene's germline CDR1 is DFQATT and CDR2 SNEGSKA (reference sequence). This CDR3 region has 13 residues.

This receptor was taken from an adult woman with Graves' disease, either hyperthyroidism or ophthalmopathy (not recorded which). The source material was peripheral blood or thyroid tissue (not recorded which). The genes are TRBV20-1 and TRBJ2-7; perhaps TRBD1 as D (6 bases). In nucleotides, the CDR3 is TGCAGTGCTAGGAAACCGACAGGCTACGAGCAGTACTTC. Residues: CSARKPTGYEQYF.